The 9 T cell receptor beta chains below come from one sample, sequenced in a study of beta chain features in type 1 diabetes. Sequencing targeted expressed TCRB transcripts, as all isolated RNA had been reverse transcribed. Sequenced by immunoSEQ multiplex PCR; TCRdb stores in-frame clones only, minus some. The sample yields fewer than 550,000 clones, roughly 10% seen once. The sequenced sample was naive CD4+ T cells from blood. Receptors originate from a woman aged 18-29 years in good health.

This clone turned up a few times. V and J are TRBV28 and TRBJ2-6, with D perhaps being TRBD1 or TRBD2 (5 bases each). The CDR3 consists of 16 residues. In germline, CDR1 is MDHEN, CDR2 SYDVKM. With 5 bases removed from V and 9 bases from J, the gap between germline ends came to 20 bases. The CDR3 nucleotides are TGTGCCAGCAGTAAATCAGGGACCCACCCGGACAACGTCCTGACTTTC. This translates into CASSKSGTHPDNVLTF.

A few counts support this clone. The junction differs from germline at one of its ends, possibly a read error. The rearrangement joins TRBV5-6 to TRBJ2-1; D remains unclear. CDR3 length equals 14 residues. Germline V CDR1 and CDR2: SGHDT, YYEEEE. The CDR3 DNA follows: TGTGCCAGGAGCTTCCCGGACGGTTACAATGAGCAGTTCTTC. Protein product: CARSFPDGYNEQFF.

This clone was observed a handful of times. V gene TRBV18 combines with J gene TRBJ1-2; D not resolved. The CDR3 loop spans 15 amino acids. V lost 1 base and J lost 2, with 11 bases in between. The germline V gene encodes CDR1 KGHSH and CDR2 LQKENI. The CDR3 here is CASSPQSGDNYGYTF. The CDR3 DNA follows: TGTGCCAGCTCACCACAATCGGGCGACAACTATGGCTACACCTTC.

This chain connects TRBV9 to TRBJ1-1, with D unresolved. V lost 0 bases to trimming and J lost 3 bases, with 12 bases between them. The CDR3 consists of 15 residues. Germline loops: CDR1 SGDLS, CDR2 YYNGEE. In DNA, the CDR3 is TGTGCCAGCAGCGTAGCCCCAGCCTTGGACACTGAAGCTTTCTTT. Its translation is CASSVAPALDTEAFF.

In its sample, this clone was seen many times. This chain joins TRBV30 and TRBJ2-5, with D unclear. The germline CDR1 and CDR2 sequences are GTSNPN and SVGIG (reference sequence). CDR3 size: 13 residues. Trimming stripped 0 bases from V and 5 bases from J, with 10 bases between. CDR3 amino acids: CAWSVHSRETQYF. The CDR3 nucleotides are TGTGCCTGGAGTGTACATTCGAGGGAGACCCAGTACTTC.

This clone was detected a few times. The CDR3, as DNA: TGTGCCAGCAGCAAGGGCGAAATGCAGTATTTT. Its translation is CASSKGEMQYF. This rearrangement joins TRBV7-2 to TRBJ2-3; D gene uncertain. This CDR3 has 11 residues. From germline, CDR1 is SGHTA and CDR2 FQGNSA. V was trimmed by 5 bases and J by 11 bases, leaving 11 bases between them.

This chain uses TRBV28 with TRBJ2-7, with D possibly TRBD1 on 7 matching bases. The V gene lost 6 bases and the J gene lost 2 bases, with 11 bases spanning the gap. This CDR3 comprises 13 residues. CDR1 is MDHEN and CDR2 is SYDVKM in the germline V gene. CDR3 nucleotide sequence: TGTGCCAGCAGCCAGGGGGGTACCTACGAGCAGTACGTC. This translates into CASSQGGTYEQYV.

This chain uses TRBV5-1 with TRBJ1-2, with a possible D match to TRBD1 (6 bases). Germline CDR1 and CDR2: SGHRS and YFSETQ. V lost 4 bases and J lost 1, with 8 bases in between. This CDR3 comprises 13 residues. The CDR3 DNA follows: TGCGCCAGCAGCCAGGACAGTAACTATGGCTACACCTTC. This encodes CASSQDSNYGYTF. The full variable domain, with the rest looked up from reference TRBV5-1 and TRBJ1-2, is KAGVTQTPRYLIKTRGQQVTLSCSPISGHRSVSWYQQTPGQGLQFLFEYFSETQRNKGNFPGRFSGRQFSNSRSEMNVSTLELGDSALYLCASSQDSNYGYTFGSGTRLTVV.

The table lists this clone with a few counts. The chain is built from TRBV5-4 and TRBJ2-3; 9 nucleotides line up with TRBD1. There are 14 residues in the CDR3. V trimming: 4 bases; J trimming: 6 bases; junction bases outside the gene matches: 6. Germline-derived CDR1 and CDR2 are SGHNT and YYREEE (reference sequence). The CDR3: CASSVGQGDDTQYF. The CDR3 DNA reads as TGTGCCAGCAGCGTGGGACAGGGAGATGATACGCAGTATTTT. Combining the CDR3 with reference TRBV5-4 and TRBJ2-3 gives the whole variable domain ETGVTQSPTHLIKTRGQQVTLRCSSQSGHNTVSWYQQALGQGPQFIFQYYREEENGRGNFPPRFSGLQFPNYSSELNVNALELDDSALYLCASSVGQGDDTQYFGPGTRLTVL.